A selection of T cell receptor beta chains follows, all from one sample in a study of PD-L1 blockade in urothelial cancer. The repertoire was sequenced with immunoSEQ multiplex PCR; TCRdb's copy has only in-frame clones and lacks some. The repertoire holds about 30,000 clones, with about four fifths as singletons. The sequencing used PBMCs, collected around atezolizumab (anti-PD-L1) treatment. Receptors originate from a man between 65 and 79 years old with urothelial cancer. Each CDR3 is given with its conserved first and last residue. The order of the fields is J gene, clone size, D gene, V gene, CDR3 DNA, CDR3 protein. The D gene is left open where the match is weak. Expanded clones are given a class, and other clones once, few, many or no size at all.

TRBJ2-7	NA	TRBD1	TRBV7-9	TGTGCCAGCAGCTATCGACAGGGGGCATACGAGCAGTACTTC	CASSYRQGAYEQYF
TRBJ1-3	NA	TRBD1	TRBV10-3	TGTGCCATCAGGAAGGACAGGGCAGGAAACACCATATATTTT	CAIRKDRAGNTIYF
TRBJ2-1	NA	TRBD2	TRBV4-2	TGTGCCAGCAGCCAAGATCCATCGGGACTAGTTCGGTTCTTC	CASSQDPSGLVRFF
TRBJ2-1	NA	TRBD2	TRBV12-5	TGTGCTAGTGCCTTCCCCTGGCTAGCGGGATACAATGAGCAGTTCTTC	CASAFPWLAGYNEQFF
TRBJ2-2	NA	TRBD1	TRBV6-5	TGTGCCAGCAGTTACTCGGGCAGGGGGCGCACCGGGGAGCTGTTTTTT	CASSYSGRGRTGELFF
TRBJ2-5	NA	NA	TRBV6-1	TGTGCCAGCAGTGAAGTGGGAGGGACACCTCAAGAGACCCAGTACTTC	CASSEVGGTPQETQYF
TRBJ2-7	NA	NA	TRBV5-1	TGCGCCAGCAGCCCGGGACTGACTGGGCCCGACGAGCAGTACTTC	CASSPGLTGPDEQYF
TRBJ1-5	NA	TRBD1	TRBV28	TGTGCCAGTCTTGCCGGGACAGGGAACGGTCAGCCCCAGCATTTT	CASLAGTGNGQPQHF
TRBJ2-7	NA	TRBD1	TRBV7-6	TGTGCCAGCAGCTTAGCCCCGTCGGGACAGTCCTACGAGCAGTACTTC	CASSLAPSGQSYEQYF
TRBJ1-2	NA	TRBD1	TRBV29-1	TGCAGCGTAGGGGGGGGACAGGGGAACTATGGCTACACCTTC	CSVGGGQGNYGYTF
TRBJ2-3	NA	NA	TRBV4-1	TGCGCCAGCAGCCAAGAATCGGCGGGGCCCACAGATACGCAGTATTTT	CASSQESAGPTDTQYF
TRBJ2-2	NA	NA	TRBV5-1	TGCGCCAGTACCCCCCGCCAGGGCTTACCTGTCGGCGGGGAGCTGTTTTTT	CASTPRQGLPVGGELFF
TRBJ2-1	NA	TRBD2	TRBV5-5	TGTGCCAGCAGCTCCACGTGGACTAGCGGGGGAGTAAATGAGCAGTTCTTC	CASSSTWTSGGVNEQFF
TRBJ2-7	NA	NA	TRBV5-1	TGCGCCAGCAGCTCAGCGGGTTCCTACGAGCAGTACTTC	CASSSAGSYEQYF
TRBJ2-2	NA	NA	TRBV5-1	TGCGCCAGCAGCTCGGGGGTCCGATTCACCGGGGAGCTGTTTTTT	CASSSGVRFTGELFF
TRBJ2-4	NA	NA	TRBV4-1	TGCGCCAGCAGCCAAGTCTCCGCCAAAAACATTCAGTACTTC	CASSQVSAKNIQYF
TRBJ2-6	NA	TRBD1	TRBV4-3	TGCGCCAGCAGCCAAAAACGGACAGGGTTTGGGGCCAACGTCCTGACTTTC	CASSQKRTGFGANVLTF
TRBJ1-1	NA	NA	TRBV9	TGTGCCAGCAGCGTAACAGAGGGCACTGAAGCTTTCTTT	CASSVTEGTEAFF
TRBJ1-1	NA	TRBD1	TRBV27	TGTGCCAGCAGCCCCGGGACAGGCAGGCGTGGCACTGAAGCTTTCTTT	CASSPGTGRRGTEAFF
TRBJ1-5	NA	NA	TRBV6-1	TGTGCCAGCAGTGGTCAAAACTCTACGCCCCAGCATTTT	CASSGQNSTPQHF
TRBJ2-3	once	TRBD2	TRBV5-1	TGCGCCAGCAGCCACGGACTAGCGACTAGCACAGATACGCAGTATTTT	CASSHGLATSTDTQYF
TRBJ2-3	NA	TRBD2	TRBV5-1	TGCGCCAGCAGCTTAGCGGGAGGGCCCTCAGATACGCAGTATTTT	CASSLAGGPSDTQYF
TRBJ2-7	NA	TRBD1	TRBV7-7	TGTGCCAGCAGCATGTCCGGGACAGAGTGCTACGAGCAGTACTTC	CASSMSGTECYEQYF
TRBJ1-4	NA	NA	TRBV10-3	TGTGCCATCAGTGCAAAGGACAGTCACCGGGAAAAACTGTTTTTT	CAISAKDSHREKLFF
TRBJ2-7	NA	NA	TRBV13	TGTGCCACCTCGACAGGTAGCTCCTACGAGCAGTACTTC	CATSTGSSYEQYF
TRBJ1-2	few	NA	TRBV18	TGTGCCAGCTCACCAGCGGCGGTGTATGGCTACACCTTC	CASSPAAVYGYTF
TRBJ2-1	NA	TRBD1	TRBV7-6	TGTGCCAGCAGCGGCCGGGACAGGGCGAACAATGAGCAGTTCTTC	CASSGRDRANNEQFF
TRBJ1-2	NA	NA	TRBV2	TGTGCCAGCAGTGAACCGGGGTCGAGCTTCTATGGCTACACCTTC	CASSEPGSSFYGYTF
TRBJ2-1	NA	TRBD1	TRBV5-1	TGCGCCAGCAGCTCCGGACAGGGGGCATACAATGAGCAGTTCTTC	CASSSGQGAYNEQFF
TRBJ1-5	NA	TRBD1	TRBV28	TGTGCCAGCAGTTTAGGGACAGGGGGCAATCAGCCCCAGCATTTT	CASSLGTGGNQPQHF
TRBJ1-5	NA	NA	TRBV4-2	TGTGCCAGCAGCCAAGAGGGGGGGATCAATCAGCCCCAGCATTTT	CASSQEGGINQPQHF
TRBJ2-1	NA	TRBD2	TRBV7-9	TGTGCCAGCAGCTTTGGGACTACCAATGAGCAGTTCTTC	CASSFGTTNEQFF
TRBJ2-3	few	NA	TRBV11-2	TGTGCCAGCAGCCGGGGGCGGGGGCGGGAGTTCTGGGATACGCAGTATTTT	CASSRGRGREFWDTQYF